This T cell receptor (beta chain) came from a study of shared clonotypes between healthy human individuals. Splitting of each subset's genomic DNA was done evenly across several immunoSEQ plates. Clones were read by immunoSEQ multiplex PCR, and TCRdb kept only the in-frame ones, dropping some. The sample includes about 1 million clones, roughly 70% of them seen just once. Study outcomes and limitations: The authors sampled blood alone, and tissue repertoires likely differ. Estimated richness was generally greater in naive than memory subsets.

Trimming cost V 8 bases and J 0 bases, with 12 bases left between them. The CDR3 is 13 residues long. The V gene's germline CDR1 is SQVTM and CDR2 ANQGSEA. With regard to this clone: Its specificity is not known.

The receptor comes from a man between 18 and 29 years old in good health. The chain combines TRBV29-1 with TRBJ2-3, with D perhaps matching TRBD2 (6 bases). Sequenced: memory CD4+ T cells sorted from blood. This sample's subset: CD45RA-negative fraction. The CDR3 region is CSTRDSSTDTQYF. The DNA of the CDR3 is TGCAGCACGCGGGACTCAAGCACAGATACGCAGTATTTT.